Each of the 24 T cell receptor beta chains below was sequenced from the same sample in a study of shared clonotypes between healthy human individuals. Here immunoSEQ multiplex PCR was the method, and the copy in TCRdb shows in-frame clones only, minus some. The sample includes some 1,400,000 clones, roughly 97% of them seen just once. The sample consisted of naive CD4+ T cells sorted from blood. The subset is: CD45RA+ positively selected. All receptors derive from a man aged 30 to 45 in good health.

This clone turned up a few times. The genes are TRBV28 and TRBJ1-2, with TRBD1 identical over 7 bases. Germline lookup yields CDR1 MDHEN and CDR2 SYDVKM. The ends lost 6 bases at V and 4 bases at J; junction bases unmatched: 2. This CDR3 contains 12 residues. CDR3 nucleotides: TGTGCCAGCAGGGGACAGCTCTATGGCTACACCTTC. Its protein product is CASRGQLYGYTF.

As DNA, the CDR3 is TGTGCCAGCAGCTTAAGGCGCGACCCGCGCAATGAGCAGTTCTTC. Amino acid sequence: CASSLRRDPRNEQFF. The gene calls are TRBV11-2 and TRBJ2-1; D is unclear. V was clipped by 2 bases and J by 6 bases, with 14 bases between them. The germline V gene has CDR1 SGHAT and CDR2 FQNNGV. The CDR3 consists of 15 residues.

V is TRBV11-2 and J is TRBJ1-1; tentative D call: TRBD1 (6 bases). Looked up from germline, CDR1 is SGHAT and CDR2 is FQNNGV. Trimming removed 1 base at V and 5 bases at J, with 11 bases between. The CDR3 is 14 amino acids. The CDR3 coding sequence is TGTGCCAGCAGCTTAGGGGTTAGGGGGACTGAAGCTTTCTTT. This gives the protein CASSLGVRGTEAFF.

The chain has TRBV7-9 and TRBJ2-1; maybe TRBD2 (5 bases). CDR3 length equals 16 residues. V lost 0 bases, J lost 8 bases, and 17 bases lay in between. Germline CDR1 SEHNR, CDR2 FQNEAQ (reference sequence). The CDR3 nucleotides are TGTGCCAGCAGCTTAGCTACGAGGGTTCTTATTGATGAGCAGTTCTTC. This sequence encodes CASSLATRVLIDEQFF.

V and J are TRBV2 and TRBJ1-3; tentatively, D is TRBD1 (5 bases). Trimming took off 4 bases at V and 2 bases at J, with 9 bases between the two ends. CDR3 length: 14 residues. Germline assignment: CDR1 SNHLY and CDR2 FYNNEI. CDR3 coding DNA: TGTGCCAGCAGTGCGTCGGGGGCTGGAAACACCATATATTTT. It codes for CASSASGAGNTIYF.

The chain joins TRBV10-3 to TRBJ2-7, with D tentatively TRBD1 (5 bases). The CDR3 is 18 amino acids. V gave up 10 bases and J gave up 4 bases, with 32 bases separating them. Germline V CDR1 and CDR2: ENHRY, SYGVKD. This CDR3 reads CASWPDGANRYATYEQYF. CDR3 sequence (DNA): TGTGCCAGTTGGCCTGATGGGGCCAACCGCTATGCTACGTACGAGCAGTACTTC.

V gene TRBV6-5 combines with J gene TRBJ2-7; TRBD2 matches at 9 bases. CDR3 length: 15 residues. With V trimmed by 2 bases and J by 0 bases, 2 bases remained unmatched. Germline V gene data show CDR1 as MNHEY and CDR2 as SVGAGI. CDR3 loop: CASSYAGGSSYEQYF. CDR3 DNA sequence: TGTGCCAGCAGTTACGCGGGAGGGAGCTCCTACGAGCAGTACTTC.

This chain joins TRBV4-2 and TRBJ1-1; 9 bases are shared with TRBD1. Germline lookup yields CDR1 LGHNA and CDR2 YNFKEQ. The CDR3 has 17 amino acids. Germline trimming cut 4 bases from V and 0 bases from J; bases unmatched to any gene: 9. CDR3 loop: CASSPLGQGSMNTEAFF. The CDR3 DNA is TGTGCCAGCAGCCCTTTGGGACAGGGCTCTATGAACACTGAAGCTTTCTTT.

The rearrangement joins TRBV7-3 to TRBJ2-1; D ambiguous. With 5 bases removed from V and 9 bases from J, the gap between germline ends came to 11 bases. The CDR3 sequence is 12 residues long. Looked up from germline, CDR1 is SGHTA and CDR2 is FQGTGA. CDR3 loop: CASSRNHGEQFF. The CDR3 DNA is TGTGCCAGCAGCCGTAACCACGGTGAGCAGTTCTTC. Filled out from reference TRBV7-3 and TRBJ2-1, the complete variable domain reads GAGVSQTPSNKVTEKGKYVELRCDPISGHTALYWYRQSLGQGPEFLIYFQGTGAADDSGLPNDRFFAVRPEGSVSTLKIQRTERGDSAVYLCASSRNHGEQFFGPGTRLTVL.

V is TRBV5-1 and J is TRBJ2-2; perhaps TRBD2 as D (5 bases). Trimming removed 0 bases from V and 6 bases from J, with 12 bases in between. This CDR3 contains 15 residues. Germline V gene sequence: CDR1 SGHRS, CDR2 YFSETQ. CDR3 protein: CASSLGGSGAGELFF. For the CDR3, the DNA is TGCGCCAGCAGCTTGGGAGGGAGTGGAGCCGGGGAGCTGTTTTTT.

This chain connects TRBV9 to TRBJ1-3; TRBD1 might be the D (5 bases). V shed 0 bases and J shed 2 bases, with 6 bases lying between them. The CDR3 extends over 14 amino acids. Germline V gives CDR1 SGDLS, CDR2 YYNGEE. The CDR3 DNA is TGTGCCAGCAGCGTAGGGGGGGCTGGAAACACCATATATTTT. Encoded protein: CASSVGGAGNTIYF.

The chain employs TRBV11-2 and TRBJ2-1; 10 bases agree with TRBD1. The CDR3 consists of 17 residues. Germline loops: CDR1 SGHAT, CDR2 FQNNGV. The V segment lost 1 base and the J segment 8 bases; nucleotides outside the gene matches: 11. The CDR3 loop is CASSLGTPGQGIYEQFF. CDR3 in DNA: TGTGCCAGCAGCTTAGGTACTCCGGGACAGGGGATCTATGAGCAGTTCTTC. Filled out from reference TRBV11-2 and TRBJ2-1, the complete variable domain reads EAGVAQSPRYKIIEKRQSVAFWCNPISGHATLYWYQQILGQGPKLLIQFQNNGVVDDSQLPKDRFSAERLKGVDSTLKIQPAKLEDSAVYLCASSLGTPGQGIYEQFFGPGTRLTVL.

V usage is TRBV7-9 and J usage is TRBJ2-5, with 11 bases identical to TRBD2. The V gene's germline CDR1 is SEHNR and CDR2 FQNEAQ (reference sequence). V dropped 3 bases and J dropped 7; count of bases not matched to a gene: 7. The CDR3 covers 15 residues. The CDR3 region is CASSLWLAGGGTQYF. As DNA, the CDR3 is TGTGCCAGCAGCTTGTGGCTAGCGGGAGGCGGGACCCAGTACTTC.

The chain employs TRBV18 and TRBJ2-3; 9 bases map to TRBD1. Germline CDR1 KGHSH, CDR2 LQKENI. The CDR3 extends over 17 amino acids. The V segment lost 5 bases and the J segment 3 bases; nucleotides outside the gene matches: 12. CDR3 in amino acids: CASSSSHVGQGTDTQYF. For the CDR3, the DNA is TGTGCCAGCTCATCATCCCACGTGGGACAGGGAACAGATACGCAGTATTTT.

The chain uses TRBV25-1 and TRBJ2-5; D is perhaps TRBD1 (5 bases). The V and J ends lost 3 bases and 5 bases respectively, with 19 bases between them. Looked up from germline, CDR1 is MGHDK and CDR2 is SYGVNS. The CDR3 covers 16 residues. This chain's CDR3 is CASSDRLGRLRETQYF. CDR3 sequence (DNA): TGTGCCAGCAGTGACCGGTTGGGGCGCTTACGTGAGACCCAGTACTTC. The whole variable domain, remainder taken from reference TRBV25-1 and TRBJ2-5, is EADIYQTPRYLVIGTGKKITLECSQTMGHDKMYWYQQDPGMELHLIHYSYGVNSTEKGDLSSESTVSRIRTEHFPLTLESARPSHTSQYLCASSDRLGRLRETQYFGPGTRLLVL.

In its sample, this clone was seen once. The genes are TRBV5-1 and TRBJ2-7; the match to TRBD1 covers 8 bases. The length of the CDR3 is 16 residues. CDR1 and CDR2 from the germline V gene are SGHRS and YFSETQ. V gave up 4 bases and J gave up 2 bases; unmatched junction bases: 11. The CDR3 nucleotides are TGCGCCAGCAGCCCGGCCTTCGGACAGGGAACCTACGAGCAGTACTTC. Its translation: CASSPAFGQGTYEQYF. Complete variable domain (other parts from reference TRBV5-1 and TRBJ2-7): KAGVTQTPRYLIKTRGQQVTLSCSPISGHRSVSWYQQTPGQGLQFLFEYFSETQRNKGNFPGRFSGRQFSNSRSEMNVSTLELGDSALYLCASSPAFGQGTYEQYFGPGTRLTVT.

V usage is TRBV10-2 and J usage is TRBJ1-1; possibly TRBD1 for D (5 bases). This CDR3 has 13 residues. Trimming stripped 8 bases from V and 5 bases from J, with 15 bases between. Germline values: CDR1 WSHSY, CDR2 SAAADI. CDR3 coding DNA: TGCGCCAGCGTCGGGACCCGGTTGACTGAAGCTTTCTTT. It specifies CASVGTRLTEAFF.

The chain joins TRBV5-5 to TRBJ2-5; possibly TRBD1 for D (6 bases). The CDR3 has 14 residues. V was trimmed by 2 bases and J by 3 bases, leaving 11 bases between them. Germline CDR1 SGHKS, CDR2 YYEKEE (reference sequence). The CDR3 protein is CASSLTGMEETQYF. The CDR3 nucleotides read TGTGCCAGCAGCTTAACAGGGATGGAAGAGACCCAGTACTTC.

The rearrangement links TRBV6-4 to TRBJ2-3; D might be TRBD2 (5 bases). Deletions cut 8 bases from V and 3 bases from J, with 27 bases between. In germline, CDR1 is MRHNA, CDR2 SNTAGT. The CDR3 contains 18 residues. This CDR3 is CASRVEVGSADRTDTQYF. The CDR3 DNA sequence: TGTGCCAGCCGAGTGGAGGTCGGCTCAGCGGATAGGACAGATACGCAGTATTTT.

This chain links TRBV29-1 with TRBJ1-1; 8 nucleotides align to TRBD1. V lost 7 bases and J lost 1; bases outside the gene matches: 5. CDR1 and CDR2 from the germline V gene are SQVTM and ANQGSEA. The CDR3 loop spans 13 amino acids. This CDR3 is CSGKQGGNTEAFF. As DNA, the CDR3 is TGCAGCGGTAAACAGGGGGGGAACACTGAAGCTTTCTTT.

Concerning this clone: At the DNA level, this CDR3 is encoded by other sequences in the same sample as well. The CDR3: CASSPGTGDYEQYF. For the CDR3, the DNA is TGTGCCAGCTCACCAGGGACAGGAGACTACGAGCAGTACTTC. The V and J genes are TRBV18 and TRBJ2-7; 8 bases are a match to TRBD1. Germline CDR1 KGHSH, CDR2 LQKENI. CDR3 length equals 14 residues. J was trimmed by 3 bases and V by 2 bases; bases with no gene match: 3.

The chain is built from TRBV10-3 and TRBJ2-3; tentatively, D is TRBD2 (7 bases). In germline, CDR1 is ENHRY, CDR2 SYGVKD. The ends were cut back, 5 bases at V and 6 bases at J, with 15 bases in the middle. The CDR3 is 14 residues long. The CDR3: CAISSAGRGDTQYF. CDR3 nucleotides: TGTGCCATCAGTTCAGCGGGGAGGGGGGATACGCAGTATTTT.

The V and J genes are TRBV10-3 and TRBJ1-1, with 10 bases matching TRBD1. Germline V CDR1 and CDR2: ENHRY, SYGVKD. The CDR3 is 16 residues long. V was pared by 6 bases and J by 2 bases, with 9 bases of the junction left unmatched. The CDR3 DNA reads as TGTGCCATCAGGGCCGGGACAGGGGTCGACAACACTGAAGCTTTCTTT. This encodes CAIRAGTGVDNTEAFF.

V and J are TRBV5-1 and TRBJ2-2, with a tentative D call TRBD1 (6 bases). The CDR3 has 16 residues. V was cut by 2 bases and J by 1 base, with 12 bases left in between. CDR1 SGHRS and CDR2 YFSETQ come from the germline V gene. CDR3 region: CASSFGRGKNTGELFF. In nucleotides, the CDR3 is TGCGCCAGCAGCTTCGGAAGGGGGAAGAACACCGGGGAGCTGTTTTTT. The full variable domain, rest sourced from reference TRBV5-1 and TRBJ2-2, is KAGVTQTPRYLIKTRGQQVTLSCSPISGHRSVSWYQQTPGQGLQFLFEYFSETQRNKGNFPGRFSGRQFSNSRSEMNVSTLELGDSALYLCASSFGRGKNTGELFFGEGSRLTVL.